This T cell receptor (beta chain) was identified during a study of cytomegalovirus exposure and HLA in healthy donors. Study as a whole: Prior work identified around 120 million unique TCR beta sequences in 190 million or so T cells.

PCR was performed using 60 Vbeta and 13 Jbeta primers. Profiled with immunoSEQ multiplex PCR; TCRdb holds only in-frame clones, not every one. The specimen's table records fewer than 85,000 clones. V was clipped by 6 bases and J by 1 base; unmatched bases: 10. In germline, CDR1 is LNHDA, CDR2 SQIVND (reference sequence). The CDR3 loop spans 16 amino acids. The sample comprised PBMCs. The TCR comes from a man in his fifties or sixties in good health and CMV-seropositive. The chain recombines TRBV19 with TRBJ1-1, with 8 positions matching TRBD1. The CDR3 nucleotides read TGTGCCAGTAGACCTAACCTTGGACAGGGGAACACTGAAGCTTTCTTT. Translating it yields CASRPNLGQGNTEAFF.